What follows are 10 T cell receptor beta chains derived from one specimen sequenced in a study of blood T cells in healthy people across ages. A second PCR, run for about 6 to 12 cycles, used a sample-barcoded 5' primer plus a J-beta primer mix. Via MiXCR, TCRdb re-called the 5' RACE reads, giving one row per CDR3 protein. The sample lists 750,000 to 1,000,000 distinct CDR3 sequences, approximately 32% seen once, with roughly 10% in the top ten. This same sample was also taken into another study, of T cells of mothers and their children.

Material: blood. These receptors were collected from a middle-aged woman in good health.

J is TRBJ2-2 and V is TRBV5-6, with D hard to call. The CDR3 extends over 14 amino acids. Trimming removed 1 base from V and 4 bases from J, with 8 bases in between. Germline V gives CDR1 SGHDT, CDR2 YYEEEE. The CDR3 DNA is TGTGCCAGCAGCTTGAGGCAGACCACCGGGGAGCTGTTTTTT. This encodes CASSLRQTTGELFF.

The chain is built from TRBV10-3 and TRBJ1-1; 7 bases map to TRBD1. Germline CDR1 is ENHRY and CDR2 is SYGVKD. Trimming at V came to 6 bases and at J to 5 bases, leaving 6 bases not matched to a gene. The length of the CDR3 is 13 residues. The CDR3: CAISPDRQTEAFF. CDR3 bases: TGTGCCATCAGCCCGGACAGGCAAACTGAAGCTTTCTTT.

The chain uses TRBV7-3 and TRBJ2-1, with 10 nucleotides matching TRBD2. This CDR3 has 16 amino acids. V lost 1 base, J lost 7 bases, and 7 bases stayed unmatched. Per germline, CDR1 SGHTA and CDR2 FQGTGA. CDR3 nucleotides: TGTGCCAGCAGCTTAAGGCCAGCGGGGGGGCGGAATGAGCAGTTCTTC. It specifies CASSLRPAGGRNEQFF.

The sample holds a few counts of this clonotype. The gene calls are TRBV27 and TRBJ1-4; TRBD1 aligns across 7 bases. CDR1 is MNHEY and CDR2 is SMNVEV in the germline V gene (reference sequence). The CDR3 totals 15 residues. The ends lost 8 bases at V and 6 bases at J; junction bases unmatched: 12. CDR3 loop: CASSFGRQGDEKLFF. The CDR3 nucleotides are TGTGCCAGCTCATTCGGGAGACAGGGAGATGAAAAACTGTTTTTT. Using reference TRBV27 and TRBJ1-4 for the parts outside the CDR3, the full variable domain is EAQVTQNPRYLITVTGKKLTVTCSQNMNHEYMSWYRQDPGLGLRQIYYSMNVEVTDKGDVPEGYKVSRKEKRNFPLILESPSPNQTSLYFCASSFGRQGDEKLFFGSGTQLSVL.

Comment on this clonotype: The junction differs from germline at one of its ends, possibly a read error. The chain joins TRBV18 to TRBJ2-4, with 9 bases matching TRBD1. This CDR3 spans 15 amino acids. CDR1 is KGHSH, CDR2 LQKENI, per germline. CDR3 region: CAGSPTGQGTYEQYF. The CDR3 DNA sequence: TGTGCCGGCTCACCCACGGGACAGGGTACCTATGAGCAGTACTTC.

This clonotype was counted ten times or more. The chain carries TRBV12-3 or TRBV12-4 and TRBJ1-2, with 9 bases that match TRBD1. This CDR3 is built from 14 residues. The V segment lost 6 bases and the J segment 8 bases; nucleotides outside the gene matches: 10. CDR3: CASRHRGRNLGYTF. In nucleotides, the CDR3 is TGTGCCAGCAGACACAGGGGGCGGAATTTGGGCTACACCTTC.

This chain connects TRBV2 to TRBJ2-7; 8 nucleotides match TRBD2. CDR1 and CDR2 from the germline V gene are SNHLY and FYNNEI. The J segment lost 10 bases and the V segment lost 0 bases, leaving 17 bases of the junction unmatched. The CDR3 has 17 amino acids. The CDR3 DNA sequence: TGTGCCAGCAGTGAAGCGCTTCTCATAGCGGGGACGGAGGCCCAGTACTTC. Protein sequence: CASSEALLIAGTEAQYF.

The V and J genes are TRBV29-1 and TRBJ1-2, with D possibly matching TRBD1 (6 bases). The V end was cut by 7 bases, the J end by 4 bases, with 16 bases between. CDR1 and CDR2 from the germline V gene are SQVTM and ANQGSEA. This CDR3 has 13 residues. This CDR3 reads CSAMGQRGYGYTF. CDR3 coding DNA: TGCAGCGCTATGGGACAAAGAGGCTATGGCTACACCTTC.

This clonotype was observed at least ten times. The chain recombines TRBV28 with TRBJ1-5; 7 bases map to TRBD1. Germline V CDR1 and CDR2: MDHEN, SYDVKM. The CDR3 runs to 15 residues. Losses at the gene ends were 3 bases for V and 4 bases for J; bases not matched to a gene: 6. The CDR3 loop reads CASSFTGARNQPQHF. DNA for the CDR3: TGTGCCAGCAGTTTTACAGGGGCGCGAAATCAGCCCCAGCATTTT.

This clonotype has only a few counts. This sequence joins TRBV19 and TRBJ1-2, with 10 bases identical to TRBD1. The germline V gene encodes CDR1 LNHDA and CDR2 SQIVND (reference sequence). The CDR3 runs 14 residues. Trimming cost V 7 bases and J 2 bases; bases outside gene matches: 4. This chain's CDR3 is CASTSDRGNYGYTF. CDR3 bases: TGTGCCAGTACCTCGGACAGGGGGAACTATGGCTACACCTTC.